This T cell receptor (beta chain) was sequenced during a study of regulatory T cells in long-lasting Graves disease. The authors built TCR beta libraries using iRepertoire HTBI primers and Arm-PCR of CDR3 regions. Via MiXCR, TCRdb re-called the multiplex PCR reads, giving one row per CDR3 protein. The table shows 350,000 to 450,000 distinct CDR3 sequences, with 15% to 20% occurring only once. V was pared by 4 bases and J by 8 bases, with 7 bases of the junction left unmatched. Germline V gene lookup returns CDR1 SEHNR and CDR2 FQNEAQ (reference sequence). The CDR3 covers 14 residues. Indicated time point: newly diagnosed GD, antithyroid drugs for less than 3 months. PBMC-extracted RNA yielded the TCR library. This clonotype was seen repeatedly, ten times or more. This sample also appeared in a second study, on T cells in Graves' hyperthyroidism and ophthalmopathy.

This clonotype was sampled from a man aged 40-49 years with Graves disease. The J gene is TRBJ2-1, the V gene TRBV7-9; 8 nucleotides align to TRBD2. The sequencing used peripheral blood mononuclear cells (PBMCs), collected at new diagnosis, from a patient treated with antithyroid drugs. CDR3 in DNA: TGTGCCAGCAGCTACGTGGCGGGGGGAGATGAGCAGTTCTTC. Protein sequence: CASSYVAGGDEQFF.